This entry lists 14 T cell receptor beta chains sequenced from one sample in a study of cytomegalovirus exposure and HLA in healthy donors. PCR employed 60 Vbeta and 13 Jbeta primers. Profiling relied on immunoSEQ multiplex PCR, and the TCRdb table lists in-frame clones only, not all of them. The table lists approximately 190,000 clones, over 70% of them singletons. Specimen: PBMCs. These receptors originate from a man in his fifties or sixties in good health and CMV-seronegative.

The chain links TRBV6-5 to TRBJ2-7; 10 bases are shared with TRBD2. CDR1 and CDR2 (germline): MNHEY, SVGAGI. The V gene end was trimmed by 0 bases and the J gene end by 2 bases; junction bases not matched to a gene: 4. This CDR3 region has 16 residues. DNA for the CDR3: TGTGCCAGCAGTTACTCCTCACTAGCGGGGCCCTACGAGCAGTACTTC. It yields the protein CASSYSSLAGPYEQYF.

This clone was picked up a small number of times. The V gene is TRBV5-6, the J gene TRBJ2-7, with D possibly matching TRBD2 (6 bases). V lost 0 bases and J 2 bases, leaving 9 bases between the germline ends. The CDR3 is 14 amino acids. Germline loops: CDR1 SGHDT, CDR2 YYEEEE. The CDR3 DNA is TGTGCCAGCAGCTTGGCCGGGACTCCCTACGAGCAGTACTTC. It yields the protein CASSLAGTPYEQYF.

The chain links TRBV7-2 to TRBJ2-7; 11 nucleotides line up with TRBD2. V lost 2 bases and J lost 3; bases outside the gene matches: 3. Germline loops: CDR1 SGHTA, CDR2 FQGNSA. The length of the CDR3 is 15 residues. The CDR3: CASSLTLAGDYEQYF. For the CDR3, the DNA is TGTGCCAGCAGCTTAACACTAGCGGGGGACTACGAGCAGTACTTC. The full variable domain, with the rest looked up from reference TRBV7-2 and TRBJ2-7, is GAGVSQSPSNKVTEKGKDVELRCDPISGHTALYWYRQSLGQGLEFLIYFQGNSAPDKSGLPSDRFSAERTGGSVSTLTIQRTQQEDSAVYLCASSLTLAGDYEQYFGPGTRLTVT.

The chain is built from TRBV12-5 and TRBJ1-5; 11 positions agree with TRBD1. Per germline, CDR1 LGHNT and CDR2 FRNRAP. V gave up 6 bases and J gave up 7 bases; unmatched junction bases: 5. This CDR3 is built from 14 residues. CDR3 sequence reads: CASGLDRGPQPQHF. CDR3 nucleotides: TGTGCTAGTGGCCTGGACAGGGGGCCGCAGCCCCAGCATTTT.

The chain couples TRBV2 to TRBJ2-6; D ambiguous. V dropped 5 bases and J dropped 1 base, with 9 bases sitting between them. Germline V lookup: CDR1 SNHLY, CDR2 FYNNEI. CDR3 length: 15 amino acids. In DNA, the CDR3 is TGTGCCAGCAGTCCCCGTTCGTCTGGGGCCAACGTCCTGACTTTC. Translation gives CASSPRSSGANVLTF.

This clone came up a few times. The chain joins TRBV10-3 to TRBJ2-3; a possible D gene is TRBD1 (6 bases). CDR1 ENHRY and CDR2 SYGVKD come from the germline V gene. V was cut by 7 bases and J by 0 bases, with 14 bases left in between. This CDR3 has 15 residues. Here the CDR3 reads CAITSSQGSTDTQYF. Here the CDR3 DNA reads TGTGCCATCACCTCGAGCCAGGGGAGCACAGATACGCAGTATTTT.

Only one count was recorded for this clone. V is TRBV14 and J is TRBJ1-3; unclear D gene. The V end lost 0 bases, the J end lost 8 bases, and 5 bases lay between the germline ends. The CDR3 totals 12 residues. Germline V gives CDR1 SGHDN, CDR2 FVKESK. The CDR3 DNA follows: TGTGCCAGCAGCCAAGAGTTCTACACCATATATTTT. Its protein is CASSQEFYTIYF. Full variable domain (outside the CDR3, taken from reference TRBV14 and TRBJ1-3): EAGVTQFPSHSVIEKGQTVTLRCDPISGHDNLYWYRRVMGKEIKFLLHFVKESKQDESGMPNNRFLAERTGGTYSTLKVQPAELEDSGVYFCASSQEFYTIYFGEGSWLTVV.

V is TRBV7-2 and J is TRBJ2-5; D is possibly TRBD2 (6 bases). V was shortened by 1 base and J by 9 bases, with 9 bases between the two germline ends. This CDR3 has 12 amino acids. Germline V gene lookup returns CDR1 SGHTA and CDR2 FQGNSA. In nucleotides, the CDR3 is TGTGCCAGCAGCTTAGAACAGCGGGCCCAGTACTTC. This sequence encodes CASSLEQRAQYF.

V usage is TRBV19 and J usage is TRBJ1-2; D is possibly TRBD1 (5 bases). V gave up 10 bases and J gave up 4 bases, with 22 bases separating them. The germline V gene encodes CDR1 LNHDA and CDR2 SQIVND (reference sequence). This CDR3 contains 15 residues. The CDR3 protein is CATTATRQTTYGYTF. Here the CDR3 DNA reads TGTGCCACCACGGCAACCCGACAGACGACCTATGGCTACACCTTC.

V gene TRBV30 combines with J gene TRBJ2-7, with 8 bases lining up with TRBD1. Germline V gene lookup returns CDR1 GTSNPN and CDR2 SVGIG (reference sequence). CDR3 length: 13 amino acids. Trimming cost V 5 bases and J 3 bases; bases outside gene matches: 6. CDR3 protein: CAWARGQGYEQYF. CDR3 coding DNA: TGTGCCTGGGCTCGCGGACAGGGCTACGAGCAGTACTTC.

The gene calls are TRBV9 and TRBJ1-1, with TRBD1 as a possible D gene (5 bases). The germline V gene encodes CDR1 SGDLS and CDR2 YYNGEE. The CDR3 covers 13 residues. Trimming removed 3 bases at V and 3 bases at J, with 9 bases between. CDR3 loop: CASSEGLDTEAFF. The CDR3 coding sequence is TGTGCCAGCAGCGAGGGGTTAGACACTGAAGCTTTCTTT.

The V gene is TRBV4-1, the J gene TRBJ2-1; 14 nucleotides line up with TRBD2. The CDR3 has 15 amino acids. Germline CDR1 is MGHRA and CDR2 is YSYEKL. The junction had 4 bases not matched to a gene; V was cut back by 4 bases and J by 8 bases. CDR3 protein: CASSLRLAGGHEQFF. CDR3 bases: TGCGCCAGCAGCCTCCGACTAGCGGGGGGGCATGAGCAGTTCTTC.

This chain joins TRBV9 and TRBJ2-3, with D possibly TRBD1 on 5 matching bases. CDR1 is SGDLS and CDR2 is YYNGEE in the germline V gene. V was shortened by 3 bases and J by 2 bases, with 10 bases between the two germline ends. The CDR3 runs to 14 residues. CDR3 DNA: TGTGCCAGCAGCGCCCAGGGCTACACAGATACGCAGTATTTT. As protein: CASSAQGYTDTQYF.

The CDR3 DNA reads as TGTGCCAGCAGCTTAGCACAAATGAACACTGAAGCTTTCTTT. This translates into CASSLAQMNTEAFF. The V and J genes are TRBV7-2 and TRBJ1-1; D remains ambiguous. CDR1 SGHTA and CDR2 FQGNSA come from the germline V gene. V was trimmed by 0 bases and J by 0 bases, leaving 5 bases between them. This CDR3 region has 14 residues.